Included here is one TCR beta chain sequence, with context. Its antigen is undetermined. The study excluded patients with uncontrolled infection, other autoimmune disease, pregnancy or lactation. TCR beta CDR3 region amplification was performed from RNA transcripts. Initially, a first-round RT-PCR of the TCR CDR3 employed the HTBI primer set. A single record per CDR3 protein comes from TCRdb applying MiXCR to the multiplex PCR reads. This sample has around 530,000 distinct CDR3 sequences, with 17% found just once. This entry comes from a study of T cells in Graves' hyperthyroidism and ophthalmopathy. Whole-study results and caveats: Before onset, by a median of 6.5 months, the model predicted ophthalmopathy. Through a model of 13 V-J features, ophthalmopathy was separated from stable hyperthyroidism. Blood also carried most thyroid clonotypes expanded above 0.001.

Trimming left V 4 bases short and J 6 bases short, with 7 bases between. The CDR3 is made up of 12 amino acids. Germline CDR1 reads LGHDT; CDR2 reads YNNKEL (reference sequence). The J gene is TRBJ1-3, the V gene TRBV3-1; no definite D call. This TCR was sampled from a woman under 30 with Graves' ophthalmopathy. Sample: blood. CDR3 protein: CASSLTENTIYF. CDR3 DNA sequence: TGTGCCAGCAGCCTCACCGAAAACACCATATATTTT.